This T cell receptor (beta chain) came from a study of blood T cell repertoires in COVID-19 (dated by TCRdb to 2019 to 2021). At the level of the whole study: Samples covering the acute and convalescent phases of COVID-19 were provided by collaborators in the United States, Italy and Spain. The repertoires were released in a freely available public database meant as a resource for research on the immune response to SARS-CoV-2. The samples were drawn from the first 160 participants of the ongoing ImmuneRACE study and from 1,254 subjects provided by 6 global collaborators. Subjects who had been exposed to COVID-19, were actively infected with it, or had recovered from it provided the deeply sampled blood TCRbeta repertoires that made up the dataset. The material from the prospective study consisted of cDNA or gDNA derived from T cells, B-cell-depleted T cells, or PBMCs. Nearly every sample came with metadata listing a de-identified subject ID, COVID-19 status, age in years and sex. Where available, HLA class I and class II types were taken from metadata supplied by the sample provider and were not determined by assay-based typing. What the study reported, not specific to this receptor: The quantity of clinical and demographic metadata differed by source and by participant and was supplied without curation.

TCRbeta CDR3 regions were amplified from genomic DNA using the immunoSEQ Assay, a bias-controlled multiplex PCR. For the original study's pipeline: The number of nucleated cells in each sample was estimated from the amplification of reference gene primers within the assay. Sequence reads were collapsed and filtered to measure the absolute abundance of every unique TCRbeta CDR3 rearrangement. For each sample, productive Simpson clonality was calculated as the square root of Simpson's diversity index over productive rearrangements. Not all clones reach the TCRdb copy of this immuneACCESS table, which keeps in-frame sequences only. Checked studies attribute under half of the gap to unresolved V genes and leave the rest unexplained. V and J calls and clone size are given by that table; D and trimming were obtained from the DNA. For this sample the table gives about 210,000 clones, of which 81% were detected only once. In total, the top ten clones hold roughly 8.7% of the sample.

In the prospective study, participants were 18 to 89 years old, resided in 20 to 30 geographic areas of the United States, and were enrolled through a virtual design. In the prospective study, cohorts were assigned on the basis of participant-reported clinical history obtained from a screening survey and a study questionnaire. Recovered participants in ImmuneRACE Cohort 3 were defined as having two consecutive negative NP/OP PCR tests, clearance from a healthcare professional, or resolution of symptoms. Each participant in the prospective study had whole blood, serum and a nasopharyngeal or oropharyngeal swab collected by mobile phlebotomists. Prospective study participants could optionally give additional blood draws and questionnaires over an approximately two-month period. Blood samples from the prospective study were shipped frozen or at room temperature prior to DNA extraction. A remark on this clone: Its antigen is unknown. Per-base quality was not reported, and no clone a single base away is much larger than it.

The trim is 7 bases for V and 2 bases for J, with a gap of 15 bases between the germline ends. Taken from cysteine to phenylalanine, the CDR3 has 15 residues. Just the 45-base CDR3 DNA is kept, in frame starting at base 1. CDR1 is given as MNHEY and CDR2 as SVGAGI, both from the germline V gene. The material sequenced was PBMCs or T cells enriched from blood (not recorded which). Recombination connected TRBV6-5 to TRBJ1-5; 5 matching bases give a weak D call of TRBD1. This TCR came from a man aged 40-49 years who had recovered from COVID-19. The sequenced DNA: TGTGCCAGCACCGACGGGAGGGGAGGCAATCAGCCCCAGCATTTT. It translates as CASTDGRGGNQPQHF.